Here is one TCR beta chain with its context. This entry is derived from a study of blood T cell repertoires in COVID-19. On the study more broadly: The origin of the acute and convalescent COVID-19 samples was the United States, Italy and Spain.

Authors' analysis steps: Estimation of nucleated cell counts relied on the amplification of reference gene primers. Sequencing used immunoSEQ multiplex PCR; TCRdb keeps in-frame clones, though not all of them. V and J calls and clone size are copied from that table; D and trimming were computed from the DNA. This sample has 150,000 to 200,000 clones; roughly 84% occur once, and the top ten carry 9.8%. From germline, CDR1 is SNHLY and CDR2 FYNNEI. The V segment lost 8 bases and the J segment 7 bases; nucleotides outside the gene matches: 6. The length of the CDR3 is 14 residues. The TCR comes from a woman older than 75 with acute or convalescent COVID-19. Sequencing was carried out using peripheral blood. The rearrangement uses TRBV2 and TRBJ1-4; 11 bases are a match to TRBD1. CDR3 sequence (DNA): TGTGCCAGCTCGCCGGACAGGGGGCCTGAAAAACTGTTTTTT. Protein: CASSPDRGPEKLFF.